The present entry profiles one T cell receptor beta chain with its context. As yet, its antigen is unknown. CDR3 length equals 16 residues. Germline CDR1 reads KGHSH; CDR2 reads LQKENI. Trimming removed 1 base from V and 2 bases from J; junction bases left unmatched: 7. This sample stems from a study of OX40 agonist ivuxolimab in advanced cancers. TCRdb's copy holds only in-frame clones and misses some; the assay was immunoSEQ multiplex PCR. The sample carries about 49,000 clones, more than 75% recorded once. The study, taken as a whole, reports: At doses 0.1 to 3.0 mg/kg, CD4+ and CD8+ clones expanded.

The clonotype was recovered from an adult with an advanced solid tumor such as melanoma, head and neck, liver or kidney cancer. Here the sequenced sample was CD4+ or CD8+ T cells sorted from blood, taken in a trial of the OX40 agonist ivuxolimab. The chain couples TRBV18 to TRBJ1-1; 7 bases match TRBD1. The CDR3 sequence: CASSPLPGTDNTEAFF. For the CDR3, the DNA is TGTGCCAGCTCACCACTACCCGGGACAGATAACACTGAAGCTTTCTTT.